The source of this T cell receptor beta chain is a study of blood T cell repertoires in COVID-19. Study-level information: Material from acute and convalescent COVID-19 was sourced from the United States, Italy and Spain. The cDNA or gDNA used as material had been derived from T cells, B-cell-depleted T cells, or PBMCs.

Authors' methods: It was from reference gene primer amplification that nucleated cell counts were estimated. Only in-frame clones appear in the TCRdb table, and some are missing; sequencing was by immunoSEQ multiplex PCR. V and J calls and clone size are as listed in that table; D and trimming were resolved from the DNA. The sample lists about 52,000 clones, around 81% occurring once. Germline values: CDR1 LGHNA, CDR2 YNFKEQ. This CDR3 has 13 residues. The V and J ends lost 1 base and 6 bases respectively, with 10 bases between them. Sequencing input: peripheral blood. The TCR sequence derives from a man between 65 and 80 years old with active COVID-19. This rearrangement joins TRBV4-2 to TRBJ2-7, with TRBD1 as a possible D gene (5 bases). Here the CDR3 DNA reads TGTGCCAGCAGCCAAGGGGTAGGGGTCGAGCAGTACTTC. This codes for CASSQGVGVEQYF.